Below, 27 T cell receptor beta chains from the same sample are listed, as sequenced in a study of glioma-infiltrating T cells after dendritic cell vaccination. Here immunoSEQ multiplex PCR was the method, and the copy in TCRdb shows in-frame clones only, minus some. The sample has approximately 100,000 clones; over 60% are singletons. Sequences were derived from blood, sampled before dendritic cell vaccination. These receptors came from a human donor with glioblastoma.

This chain joins TRBV29-1 and TRBJ1-1; D not certain. The CDR3 runs 15 residues. Germline lookup yields CDR1 SQVTM and CDR2 ANQGSEA. Trimming stripped 6 bases from V and 6 bases from J, with 23 bases between. The CDR3 here is CSVAGSRNAVAEAFF. CDR3 bases: TGCAGCGTGGCGGGATCCCGGAACGCGGTGGCTGAAGCTTTCTTT.

The V call is TRBV25-1, the J call TRBJ1-1; D may be TRBD1 (6 bases). This CDR3 region has 15 residues. The germline V gene encodes CDR1 MGHDK and CDR2 SYGVNS. Deletions cut 7 bases from V and 4 bases from J, with 19 bases between. For the CDR3, the DNA is TGTGCCAGCACTCTTCGGAGGGGGAGGGTCACTGAAGCTTTCTTT. This sequence encodes CASTLRRGRVTEAFF.

The chain is built from TRBV12-5 and TRBJ1-1, with TRBD1 matching 8 bases. This CDR3 has 14 residues. Unmatched junction bases numbered 11, after V lost 4 bases and J lost 10 bases. From germline, CDR1 is LGHNT and CDR2 FRNRAP. The CDR3 coding sequence is TGTGCTAGTGGTTCTTCAGGGGGCGCGGGTCGAGCTTTCTTT. This gives the protein CASGSSGGAGRAFF.

This chain uses TRBV5-4 with TRBJ2-5, with D tentatively TRBD2 (6 bases). Trimming removed 4 bases at V and 2 bases at J, with 12 bases between. The CDR3 loop spans 14 amino acids. Germline CDR1 and CDR2: SGHNT and YYREEE (reference sequence). The CDR3 loop reads CASSPGLQQETQYF. CDR3 DNA: TGTGCCAGCAGCCCGGGACTGCAACAAGAGACCCAGTACTTC.

This clone was recorded a few times. The genes are TRBV6-1 and TRBJ2-1; 8 bases align to TRBD1. Trimming at V came to 6 bases and at J to 0 bases, leaving 4 bases not matched to a gene. The CDR3 runs 15 residues. Looked up from germline, CDR1 is MNHNS and CDR2 is SASEGT. For the CDR3, the DNA is TGTGCCAGCAGGGATACAGGGGGCTCCTACAATGAGCAGTTCTTC. This codes for CASRDTGGSYNEQFF.

This chain links TRBV30 with TRBJ1-1, with 7 positions matching TRBD1. Unmatched junction bases numbered 3, after V lost 1 base and J lost 4 bases. Germline CDR1 and CDR2: GTSNPN and SVGIG (reference sequence). CDR3 length: 13 residues. CDR3 nucleotides: TGTGCCTGGAGTGAAGACAGGGCCACTGAAGCTTTCTTT. Protein: CAWSEDRATEAFF.

This chain uses TRBV15 with TRBJ2-3, with D possibly being TRBD1 (6 bases). The CDR3 consists of 18 residues. Germline CDR1 reads LNHNV; CDR2 reads YYDKDF (reference sequence). Trimming pared 1 base from V and 1 base from J, leaving 18 bases between. Written as DNA, the CDR3 is TGTGCCACCAGCAGAGCACACCCCCAGGGGTACCGCACAGATACGCAGTATTTT. Its translation: CATSRAHPQGYRTDTQYF.

V and J are TRBV5-1 and TRBJ2-1; a possible D gene is TRBD1 (5 bases). Germline CDR1 reads SGHRS; CDR2 reads YFSETQ. The CDR3 contains 15 residues. The V and J ends lost 0 bases and 9 bases respectively, with 16 bases between them. CDR3 nucleotide sequence: TGCGCCAGCAGCTTGGGGCCCCAGGGTTCAAGTGAGCAGTTCTTC. It codes for CASSLGPQGSSEQFF.

In its sample, this clone was seen a few times. V is TRBV11-2 and J is TRBJ1-2; D remains unclear. The CDR3 is 14 residues long. The V end was cut by 5 bases, the J end by 1 base, with 11 bases between. Germline loops: CDR1 SGHAT, CDR2 FQNNGV. As DNA, the CDR3 is TGTGCCAGCAGCCGAGGTCCCATTAACTATGGCTACACCTTC. Translation: CASSRGPINYGYTF.

The chain joins TRBV9 to TRBJ2-5; no firm D call. Germline V gene sequence: CDR1 SGDLS, CDR2 YYNGEE. V shed 0 bases and J shed 2 bases, with 14 bases lying between them. CDR3 length: 16 amino acids. CDR3 region: CASSVGLSIGQETQYF. The CDR3 coding sequence is TGTGCCAGCAGCGTAGGGTTATCCATCGGGCAAGAGACCCAGTACTTC.

The rearrangement uses TRBV9 and TRBJ2-5; D perhaps matches TRBD2 (6 bases). Trimming stripped 0 bases from V and 5 bases from J, with 11 bases between. The CDR3 contains 14 residues. CDR1 SGDLS and CDR2 YYNGEE come from the germline V gene. Here the CDR3 DNA reads TGTGCCAGCAGCGTAGGAGGCGGGACCGAGACCCAGTACTTC. Its translation: CASSVGGGTETQYF.

The rearrangement uses TRBV6-1 and TRBJ2-3; weak D call: TRBD2 (6 bases). Per the germline V gene, CDR1 is MNHNS and CDR2 is SASEGT. The CDR3 consists of 15 residues. Trimming took off 5 bases at V and 5 bases at J, with 17 bases between the two ends. The CDR3 DNA follows: TGTGCCAGCAGTTCCCCGCGTATTAGCGGAGATACGCAGTATTTT. It is translated as CASSSPRISGDTQYF.

The J gene is TRBJ1-1, the V gene TRBV5-1, with TRBD1 matching 11 bases. The CDR3 consists of 14 residues. Germline assignment: CDR1 SGHRS and CDR2 YFSETQ. V lost 3 bases and J lost 3; bases outside the gene matches: 1. CDR3 DNA: TGCGCCAGCAGCTCGGGACAGGGGGACACTGAAGCTTTCTTT. Its protein is CASSSGQGDTEAFF.

There are a few counts of this clone. This rearrangement joins TRBV29-1 to TRBJ2-3; 7 bases map to TRBD1. In germline, CDR1 is SQVTM, CDR2 ANQGSEA. The CDR3 consists of 15 residues. V lost 4 bases, J lost 0 bases, and 7 bases stayed unmatched. Here the CDR3 reads CSVAGQGDSTDTQYF. CDR3 DNA: TGCAGCGTTGCGGGGCAGGGGGATAGCACAGATACGCAGTATTTT.

The chain carries TRBV27 and TRBJ1-4; TRBD1 agrees at 7 bases. J was trimmed by 7 bases and V by 7 bases; bases with no gene match: 9. This CDR3 is built from 14 residues. CDR1 is MNHEY and CDR2 is SMNVEV in the germline V gene (reference sequence). The DNA of the CDR3 is TGTGCCAGCAAACCGGACAGGTGGGGTGAAAAACTGTTTTTT. Translated, it gives CASKPDRWGEKLFF.

This clone has more than one count but fewer than ten. CDR3 sequence reads: CASSLVLLPGLSYNEQFF. The CDR3, as DNA: TGTGCCAGCAGCTTGGTCCTCCTACCGGGACTCAGCTACAATGAGCAGTTCTTC. This chain links TRBV5-6 with TRBJ2-1, with D perhaps TRBD2 (6 bases). The CDR3 is 18 residues long. Trimming removed 0 bases at V and 3 bases at J, with 19 bases between. The germline V gene encodes CDR1 SGHDT and CDR2 YYEEEE.

CDR3 protein: CAWSRGGGSDTQYF. The CDR3 DNA sequence: TGTGCCTGGAGTCGAGGGGGAGGGTCAGATACGCAGTATTTT. The chain is built from TRBV30 and TRBJ2-3, with D possibly being TRBD2 (7 bases). Trimming shortened V by 2 bases and J by 4 bases, and 13 bases separated the two germline ends. This CDR3 is built from 14 residues. CDR1 and CDR2 from the germline V gene are GTSNPN and SVGIG (reference sequence).

The V and J genes are TRBV27 and TRBJ1-2; D uncertain. Trimming stripped 6 bases from V and 0 bases from J, with 17 bases between. The CDR3 has 16 amino acids. Germline V gene data show CDR1 as MNHEY and CDR2 as SMNVEV (reference sequence). The DNA for the CDR3 is TGTGCCAGCAGAAAAATCGGGTTCACCTCTAACTATGGCTACACCTTC. It codes for CASRKIGFTSNYGYTF.

The V gene is TRBV4-1, the J gene TRBJ1-1, with unresolved D. This CDR3 spans 12 amino acids. The V gene's germline CDR1 is MGHRA and CDR2 YSYEKL. Trimming removed 0 bases from V and 5 bases from J, with 4 bases in between. The CDR3 sequence: CASSQEYTEAFF. The CDR3 DNA sequence: TGCGCCAGCAGCCAAGAGTATACTGAAGCTTTCTTT.

The CDR3 sequence: CASSSQAVLRNEKLFF. DNA of the CDR3: TGTGCCAGCAGTTCCCAGGCTGTTTTACGTAATGAAAAACTGTTTTTT. V gene TRBV27 combines with J gene TRBJ1-4; D is unclear. CDR1 MNHEY and CDR2 SMNVEV come from the germline V gene (reference sequence). CDR3 length equals 16 residues. Trimming pared 4 bases from V and 4 bases from J, leaving 16 bases between.

There are a few counts of this clone. The chain carries TRBV10-3 and TRBJ1-3, with 8 bases lining up with TRBD1. V lost 4 bases, J lost 1 base, and 9 bases stayed unmatched. This CDR3 region has 17 residues. Looked up from germline, CDR1 is ENHRY and CDR2 is SYGVKD. CDR3 DNA: TGTGCCATCAGTGGCCGGACAGGGCGTGTTTCTGGAAACACCATATATTTT. This sequence encodes CAISGRTGRVSGNTIYF.

This rearrangement joins TRBV9 to TRBJ2-1; a weak D match, TRBD2 (6 bases). Trimming removed 5 bases from V and 3 bases from J, with 27 bases in between. CDR3 size: 19 residues. The germline gives CDR1 SGDLS, CDR2 YYNGEE. CDR3 sequence reads: CASSAGHAGVSGYYNEQFF. The CDR3 DNA follows: TGTGCCAGCAGTGCAGGACACGCCGGTGTGAGCGGGTACTACAATGAGCAGTTCTTC.

This clone was counted a few times. For the CDR3, the DNA is TGTGCCAGCAGCCCCAGGGGGTTCTACGAGCAGTACTTC. This translates into CASSPRGFYEQYF. The chain combines TRBV7-3 with TRBJ2-7; 7 bases align to TRBD1. There are 13 residues in the CDR3. The ends lost 5 bases at V and 3 bases at J; junction bases unmatched: 4. CDR1 and CDR2 (germline): SGHTA, FQGTGA. The variable domain in full, completed from reference TRBV7-3 and TRBJ2-7, reads GAGVSQTPSNKVTEKGKYVELRCDPISGHTALYWYRQSLGQGPEFLIYFQGTGAADDSGLPNDRFFAVRPEGSVSTLKIQRTERGDSAVYLCASSPRGFYEQYFGPGTRLTVT.

There are a few counts of this clone. The chain's CDR3 is CASSFGRVFEKLFF. CDR3 in DNA: TGTGCCAGCAGCTTCGGCAGGGTATTTGAAAAACTGTTTTTT. The chain uses TRBV5-6 and TRBJ1-4, with D possibly being TRBD1 (5 bases). The V gene's germline CDR1 is SGHDT and CDR2 YYEEEE. V was cut by 2 bases and J by 7 bases, with 12 bases left in between. This CDR3 has 14 amino acids.

The V call is TRBV10-2, the J call TRBJ1-1, with D hard to call. The V end lost 1 base, the J end lost 3 bases, and 6 bases lay between the germline ends. CDR3 length equals 13 residues. The germline gives CDR1 WSHSY, CDR2 SAAADI. Written as DNA, the CDR3 is TGCGCCAGCAGTGAGTGGAGGGACACTGAAGCTTTCTTT. Amino acids: CASSEWRDTEAFF.

As regards this clone: Additional DNA sequences in this sample encode the identical CDR3. The rearrangement joins TRBV18 to TRBJ2-3; D gene ambiguous. This CDR3 comprises 12 residues. Per the germline V gene, CDR1 is KGHSH and CDR2 is LQKENI. With 5 bases removed from V and 2 bases from J, the gap between germline ends came to 5 bases. DNA for the CDR3: TGTGCCAGCTCAGCGTACACAGATACGCAGTATTTT. This translates into CASSAYTDTQYF.

This rearrangement joins TRBV11-3 to TRBJ2-1, with TRBD2 matching 7 bases. Germline CDR1 SGHNT, CDR2 YENEEA. The CDR3 spans 16 residues. Trimming cost V 0 bases and J 6 bases; bases outside gene matches: 8. The CDR3 DNA reads TGTGCCAGCAGCTTAGATACGGCGGGGGTTGTCAATGAGCAGTTCTTC. As protein: CASSLDTAGVVNEQFF. Full variable domain (outside the CDR3, taken from reference TRBV11-3 and TRBJ2-1): EAGVVQSPRYKIIEKKQPVAFWCNPISGHNTLYWYLQNLGQGPELLIRYENEEAVDDSQLPKDRFSAERLKGVDSTLKIQPAELGDSAVYLCASSLDTAGVVNEQFFGPGTRLTVL.